This T cell receptor beta chain was recorded in a study of CD8+CD57+ T cells in acquired aplastic anemia. Study-level background: When averaged, DNA from sorted CD4+ and CD8+ cells came to about 3 ug. Broader study findings: Patients and controls shared some 30 CD8+ CDR3 sequences. The CD8+ Simpson's diversity of patients and controls was not significantly different.

Sequencing was done on patients that had shown CD8+CD57+ cell expansion by flow cytometry. The template used for profiling TCR beta VDJ and CDR3 was genomic DNA. MiXCR, run by TCRdb on the reads, gives a single entry per CDR3 protein. The sample yields around 220,000 distinct CDR3 sequences, 40% to 60% seen once. This CDR3 has 11 residues. Germline V gene lookup returns CDR1 MNHNS and CDR2 SASEGT. V was shortened by 4 bases and J by 10 bases, with 8 bases between the two germline ends. This clonotype occurred many times. Its antigen is unidentified. The gene calls are TRBV6-1 and TRBJ2-1; D is unclear. This receptor was taken from a human donor with aplastic anemia. The sequencing input was sorted CD4+, CD8+, or CD8+CD57+ T cells (not recorded which) from PBMCs. CDR3 in amino acids: CASSAFEEQFF. The DNA of the CDR3 is TGTGCCAGCAGTGCCTTTGAGGAGCAGTTCTTC.